The 19 T cell receptor beta chains below all came from one sample that was sequenced in a study of PD-L1 blockade in urothelial cancer. Time point noted: peripheral blood 6 weeks after treatment start. The protocol was immunoSEQ multiplex PCR, while the TCRdb copy is restricted to in-frame clones and leaves out a portion. In the table there are some 110,000 clones, about 91% of which are singletons. The sample in question was PBMCs, obtained around atezolizumab (anti-PD-L1) treatment. Every receptor here comes from a man between 60 and 75 years old with urothelial cancer.

The genes are TRBV30 and TRBJ2-2, with 11 bases lining up with TRBD1. Looked up from germline, CDR1 is GTSNPN and CDR2 is SVGIG (reference sequence). The CDR3 extends over 16 amino acids. V gave up 1 base and J gave up 5 bases; unmatched junction bases: 6. CDR3 sequence (DNA): TGTGCCTGGAGTGAGGGACAGGGGGGTCGTACCGGGGAGCTGTTTTTT. Translating it yields CAWSEGQGGRTGELFF.

The genes are TRBV9 and TRBJ2-3; no definite D call. The CDR3 sequence is 13 residues long. Germline V gene data show CDR1 as SGDLS and CDR2 as YYNGEE. V lost 2 bases and J 0 bases, leaving 4 bases between the germline ends. CDR3 loop: CASSVSSTDTQYF. The CDR3 bases are TGTGCCAGCAGCGTGTCTAGCACAGATACGCAGTATTTT.

The chain links TRBV11-3 to TRBJ2-1; 9 bases fit TRBD2. Germline assignment: CDR1 SGHNT and CDR2 YENEEA. V lost 0 bases, J lost 10 bases, and 7 bases stayed unmatched. The CDR3 spans 15 residues. CDR3 in DNA: TGTGCCAGCAGCTTAGATGGTAGCGGGAGCGGCGAGCAGTTCTTC. Protein sequence: CASSLDGSGSGEQFF.

The rearrangement links TRBV4-2 to TRBJ2-1, with 12 bases aligning to TRBD2. The CDR3 loop spans 15 amino acids. The germline V gene has CDR1 LGHNA and CDR2 YNFKEQ. J gave up 9 bases and V 5 bases, and 8 bases lay outside the gene matches. DNA of the CDR3: TGTGCCAGCAGCACGACTAGCGGGGGTAAGGGTGAGCAGTTCTTC. This translates into CASSTTSGGKGEQFF.

This clone was seen only once. The chain combines TRBV2 with TRBJ2-1, with 15 bases that match TRBD2. The V gene end was trimmed by 3 bases and the J gene end by 10 bases; junction bases not matched to a gene: 1. This CDR3 is built from 14 residues. CDR1 is SNHLY and CDR2 is FYNNEI in the germline V gene. The CDR3 DNA reads as TGTGCCAGCAGTGACGGACTAGCGGGGGGGGAGCAGTTCTTC. It encodes CASSDGLAGGEQFF.

The sample holds a few counts of this clone. The chain links TRBV5-1 to TRBJ1-2; 8 nucleotides align to TRBD1. The CDR3 totals 13 residues. The junction had 3 bases not matched to a gene; V was cut back by 5 bases and J by 3 bases. Germline CDR1 SGHRS, CDR2 YFSETQ. The CDR3 protein is CASSLQGDYGYTF. CDR3 DNA sequence: TGCGCCAGCAGTTTACAGGGGGACTATGGCTACACCTTC.

J is TRBJ2-7 and V is TRBV7-2; the match to TRBD2 covers 9 bases. The CDR3 has 16 amino acids. The V gene end was trimmed by 0 bases and the J gene end by 5 bases; junction bases not matched to a gene: 8. Germline V gives CDR1 SGHTA, CDR2 FQGNSA. Written as DNA, the CDR3 is TGTGCCAGCAGCTTAGCGCGGGCTAGCGGGAAGAACGAGCAGTACTTC. This translates into CASSLARASGKNEQYF. Complete variable domain (other parts from reference TRBV7-2 and TRBJ2-7): GAGVSQSPSNKVTEKGKDVELRCDPISGHTALYWYRQSLGQGLEFLIYFQGNSAPDKSGLPSDRFSAERTGGSVSTLTIQRTQQEDSAVYLCASSLARASGKNEQYFGPGTRLTVT.

This clone was observed once. This chain links TRBV5-6 with TRBJ1-1; D ambiguous. V lost 4 bases, J lost 3 bases, and 19 bases lay in between. Looked up from germline, CDR1 is SGHDT and CDR2 is YYEEEE. The CDR3 has 16 amino acids. The CDR3 DNA sequence: TGTGCCAGCAGCCACAGCCCCAAGGGCGGGGACACTGAAGCTTTCTTT. Protein sequence: CASSHSPKGGDTEAFF.

This chain uses TRBV18 with TRBJ2-2, with TRBD1 matching 8 bases. The germline gives CDR1 KGHSH, CDR2 LQKENI. Germline trimming cut 3 bases from V and 0 bases from J; bases unmatched to any gene: 6. The CDR3 length is 17 residues. The chain's CDR3 is CASSPLTGATNTGELFF. The CDR3 region has the DNA TGTGCCAGCTCACCCCTGACAGGGGCAACGAACACCGGGGAGCTGTTTTTT.

This clone came up once. Different DNA sequences within this sample yield the same CDR3. The CDR3 here is CAWTRQGGTEAFF. The CDR3 DNA reads TGTGCCTGGACCCGGCAGGGGGGTACTGAAGCTTTCTTT. This rearrangement joins TRBV30 to TRBJ1-1; 7 bases map to TRBD1. This CDR3 has 13 residues. The junction had 7 bases not matched to a gene; V was cut back by 4 bases and J by 5 bases. Germline V gene lookup returns CDR1 GTSNPN and CDR2 SVGIG (reference sequence).

In DNA form, the CDR3 reads TGTGCCAGCAGCTTAGCCATAGGGGGTGTACCAGATACGCAGTATTTT. This encodes CASSLAIGGVPDTQYF. The J gene is TRBJ2-3, the V gene TRBV13; D possibly corresponds to TRBD1 (6 bases). V was cut by 1 base and J by 4 bases, with 15 bases left in between. The germline gives CDR1 PRHDT, CDR2 FYEKMQ (reference sequence). The CDR3 consists of 16 residues.

The chain couples TRBV19 to TRBJ2-5; 8 positions match TRBD1. The V and J ends lost 3 bases and 7 bases, in that order; junction bases with no gene match: 22. CDR1 is LNHDA and CDR2 is SQIVND in the germline V gene (reference sequence). The CDR3 extends over 19 amino acids. CDR3 coding DNA: TGTGCCAGTAGTATTATTGGGTCCCGGACAGGGACACAGGAGGGGACCCAGTACTTC. Amino acid sequence: CASSIIGSRTGTQEGTQYF. Variable domain in full (rest from reference TRBV19 and TRBJ2-5): DGGITQSPKYLFRKEGQNVTLSCEQNLNHDAMYWYRQDPGQGLRLIYYSQIVNDFQKGDIAEGYSVSREKKESFPLTVTSAQKNPTAFYLCASSIIGSRTGTQEGTQYFGPGTRLLVL.

The V and J genes are TRBV28 and TRBJ2-7; TRBD1 might be the D (5 bases). The CDR3 is 14 amino acids. V lost 10 bases and J 2 bases, leaving 18 bases between the germline ends. CDR1 MDHEN and CDR2 SYDVKM come from the germline V gene. Written as DNA, the CDR3 is TGTGCCACCGAGAACAGGCGACGGGCCTACGAGCAGTACTTC. Residues: CATENRRRAYEQYF.

This chain links TRBV11-2 with TRBJ2-7, with 14 nucleotides matching TRBD2. Germline loops: CDR1 SGHAT, CDR2 FQNNGV. V was pared by 7 bases and J by 6 bases, with 2 bases of the junction left unmatched. The CDR3 loop spans 13 amino acids. For the CDR3, the DNA is TGTGCCAGCATGACTAGCGGGGGGGCCGAGCAGTACTTC. Translating gives CASMTSGGAEQYF.

The chain has TRBV15 and TRBJ2-7, with 8 bases lining up with TRBD1. The CDR3 runs to 15 residues. The V gene end was trimmed by 1 base and the J gene end by 5 bases; junction bases not matched to a gene: 7. In germline, CDR1 is LNHNV, CDR2 YYDKDF (reference sequence). For the CDR3, the DNA is TGTGCCACCAGCAGAGGTCGGCAGGGGGCGGACGAGCAGTACTTC. This codes for CATSRGRQGADEQYF.

CDR3 in amino acids: CASSYLAGELFF. The CDR3 bases are TGTGCCAGCAGTTACCTCGCCGGGGAGCTGTTTTTT. V gene TRBV6-5 combines with J gene TRBJ2-2; unclear D gene. Trimming took 2 bases from V and 6 from J, leaving 4 bases between them. CDR3 size: 12 residues. CDR1 MNHEY and CDR2 SVGAGI come from the germline V gene.

The CDR3 is CASSSVTGGQGEKLFF. In DNA form, the CDR3 reads TGTGCCAGCTCTTCAGTTACCGGGGGACAGGGTGAAAAACTGTTTTTT. This chain joins TRBV18 and TRBJ1-4; 9 bases line up with TRBD1. Losses at the gene ends were 6 bases for V and 7 bases for J; bases not matched to a gene: 12. The CDR3 is made up of 16 amino acids. Germline V lookup: CDR1 KGHSH, CDR2 LQKENI.

This CDR3 reads CASSGGWEQYF. The DNA for the CDR3 is TGTGCCAGCAGCGGAGGGTGGGAGCAGTACTTC. V usage is TRBV6-6 and J usage is TRBJ2-7, with a weak D call TRBD2 (6 bases). This CDR3 has 11 amino acids. CDR1 is MNHNY and CDR2 is SVGAGI in the germline V gene (reference sequence). V dropped 6 bases and J dropped 7 bases, with 10 bases sitting between them.

This clone has at least ten counts. The gene calls are TRBV4-1 and TRBJ2-7; D call uncertain. The germline V gene encodes CDR1 MGHRA and CDR2 YSYEKL. The CDR3 covers 15 residues. Trimming shortened V by 0 bases and J by 0 bases, and 9 bases separated the two germline ends. The CDR3 bases are TGCGCCAGCAGCCAAGATCAGTGGAGCTCCTACGAGCAGTACTTC. This translates into CASSQDQWSSYEQYF.